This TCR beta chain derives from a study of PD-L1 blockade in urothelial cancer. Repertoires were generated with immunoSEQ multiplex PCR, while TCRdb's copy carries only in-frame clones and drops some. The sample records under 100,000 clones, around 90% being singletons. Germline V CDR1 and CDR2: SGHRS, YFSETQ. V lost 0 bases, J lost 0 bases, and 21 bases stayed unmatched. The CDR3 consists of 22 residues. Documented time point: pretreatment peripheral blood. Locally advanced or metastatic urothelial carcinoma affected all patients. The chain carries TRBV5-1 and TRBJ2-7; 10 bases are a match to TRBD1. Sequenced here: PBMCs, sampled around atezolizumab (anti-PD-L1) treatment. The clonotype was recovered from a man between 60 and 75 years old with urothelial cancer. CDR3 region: CASSLVPATGGLRGSYSYEQYF. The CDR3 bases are TGCGCCAGCAGCTTGGTCCCCGCGACAGGGGGCTTAAGGGGGAGCTACTCCTACGAGCAGTACTTC.